This TCR beta chain was sequenced for a study of cytomegalovirus exposure and HLA in healthy donors (dated by TCRdb to 2017 to 2019). Turning to the overall study: In an earlier analysis of several hundred of the donors, 250 to 350 Gb of sequence data and 117 million unique TCR beta sequences from some 170 million T cells were reported. High-throughput TCR immunosequencing, statistical association of individual TCRs with disease status, and machine learning were combined to predict cytomegalovirus infection status. In addition to the first cohort of several hundred subjects, a separate validation cohort of 130 or so different subjects was used. The number of typed donors differed by locus: about 629-640 for A, B, C, DRB1 and DQB1; 500 to 550 for DQA1; approximately 610 for DPA1; and about 450 for DPB1. A handful of DR-DQ haplotypes were treated as single units for association and clustering because of strong linkage in the cohort. Among 398 genotyped donors of the cohort, an average of about 240,000 unique TCR beta nucleotide sequences was sequenced per donor, of which 15% to 20% were non-productive. In the later analysis, no new phenotypic data were used to find candidate immune exposures; instead, reliance was placed on TCR beta sequences and their occurrence across donors. Donor age, sex, ethnicity and CMV serostatus were compiled together with the repertoire data. Of the roughly 420 genotyped donors, 80% to 90% were placed in the genetic ancestry cluster associated with self-reported Caucasian donors. The study aimed to test whether cataloging public T cell receptors could reveal signatures of past pathogen exposure. An earlier analysis of several hundred of the donors applied high-throughput TCR beta sequencing to assess whether each TCR beta V gene segment acted as functional or pseudogenic. A later analysis re-analyzed previously published TCR beta repertoires from hundreds of donors and added high-resolution HLA genotyping to study TCR occurrence patterns. Using immunosequencing, the study profiled T cell repertoires from about 650 subjects and related those repertoires to cytomegalovirus serostatus. A later genetic analysis took genome-wide SNP genotypes for about three fifths of the roughly 700 donors and used that subset as a discovery cohort. HLA typing included class I and class II loci at four-digit resolution. An early release that covered 640 HLA-typed donors contained about 290 gigabases of sequencing data and tens of millions of unique TCR sequences. Every repertoire in the discovery cohort had been generated on one and the same sequencing platform.

With respect to this clone: Its target antigen remains unknown. No much larger clone exists at a distance of one base, and base qualities are not known.

The cohort comprised around 690 healthy bone marrow donors. At the time of sampling, every cohort member was nominally healthy, though immune exposures that went unrecorded were likely present. The donor was CMV seronegative and belonged to the group of approximately 320 seronegative cohort members. A peripheral blood sample was collected from each donor, and TCR beta sequencing was performed on peripheral blood mononuclear cells. Genomic DNA extraction from the blood cell samples was performed with the Qiagen DNeasy Blood Extraction Kit. Libraries were constructed by the immunoSEQ multiplex PCR assay. For the multiplex PCR, a mixture combining 60 forward primers for TCR Vbeta segments and 13 reverse primers for TCR Jbeta segments was used. The CDR3 region of rearranged TCR beta genes was amplified from genomic DNA with a multiplex PCR assay. The Illumina HiSeq System was used to sequence the amplified TCR beta libraries as 87-base-pair reads. In the paper's pipeline: Across the 670 or so repertoires, a later analysis counted around 80 million unique TCR beta chains, roughly 11 million of which were shared by at least two donors. A nearest-neighbor algorithm error-corrected the raw reads and collapsed the reads into unique sequences, merging closely related sequences to remove PCR and sequencing errors. To assign V, D and J gene segments, CDR3 sequences were aligned to IMGT reference sequences. For a sequence to be retained, a match of at least six nucleotides was required to both a V gene segment and a J gene segment. Rearrangements were classified as productive when the CDR3 lacked stop codons and remained in frame with V and J, and all other rearrangements were classified as non-productive. Following IMGT convention, CDR3 was defined as the stretch from the second conserved V-encoded cysteine up to the conserved J-encoded phenylalanine. The earlier analysis of about 590 of the donors excluded sequences that lacked an unambiguous match to a single V gene segment. In an earlier analysis of around 600 of the donors, V segments were called functional above 56.7% productive rearrangements and were called segregating when the between-donor standard deviation exceeded 5%. To diagnose cytomegalovirus status from the catalog of TCR beta chain sequences, a statistical classification framework was built. V and J gene assignment, in a later analysis, came from comparing TCR nucleotide sequences with IMGT/GENE-DB human TR gene sequences. In a later analysis, CDR3 sequences and most-parsimonious VDJ recombination scenarios were assigned using the TCRdist pipeline. In a later analysis, each TCR beta chain was defined by its CDR3 amino acid sequence together with its V-gene family, and reads lacking a unique V-gene family were excluded. A later analysis removed 550 to 650 highly shared, low-generation-probability nucleotide sequences to deal with suspected cross-contamination and a sequencing artifact. In a later analysis, a clonal expansion index was calculated for each public chain from normalized within-repertoire ranks of inferred template counts. In a later analysis, generation probabilities were computed using a VDJ recombination model fitted to out-of-frame rearrangements, and the results were checked against IGoR. In a later analysis, hypergeometric tests were used to score TCR-TCR, TCR-HLA and TCR-CMV co-occurrence, with a repertoire-size bias correction applied to TCR pairs. A later analysis estimated false discovery rates by permuting HLA or CMV assignments 20 times. In a later analysis, co-occurring TCRs were grouped using DBSCAN, with TCRdist sequence similarity added in when clustering inside HLA-allele-positive subsets. Co-occurrence clustering excluded repertoires with fewer than 30,000 or more than 120,000 public chains, plus five with anomalous nucleotide sharing. TCRdb took this table from immuneACCESS and kept in-frame rearrangements with V and J called. Such tables lack part of the clones; where checked against another copy, unresolved V genes explain under half of the gap, and the rest is unexplained. Clone size and the V and J calls come from that table; the DNA yielded D and trimming. The sample table holds 62,000 or so clones, of which around 87% were seen once. 1.4% of the sample goes to the ten largest clones.

Reading from cysteine to phenylalanine, the CDR3 counts 12 amino acids. Only the CDR3 region is kept as DNA, spanning 36 bases read in frame from base 1. Looking up the germline V gene yields CDR1 SGHDT and CDR2 YYEEEE. V is cut by 1 base and J by 7 bases, and the space between the germline ends is 9 bases. The paper's findings and limits, for the study overall: In a later genetic analysis, a missense DCLRE1C variant was associated with V-gene and J-gene trimming of TCR beta chains, and the association was replicated in an independent cohort. It was suggested by the authors that the approach could potentially be generalized to other disease states and immunological phenotypes. In an earlier analysis of several hundred of the donors, most TCR beta V segments were observed in productive rearrangements about 87% or about 30% of the time, broadly matching IMGT annotations. The classifier was reported to diagnose cytomegalovirus status with high specificity and sensitivity in both the original and validation cohorts. In vitro tests confirmed that a few of the cytomegalovirus-associated TCR beta chains recognize cytomegalovirus antigens. Several of the top co-occurrence clusters appeared to be linked to parvovirus B19, influenza, CMV and Epstein-Barr virus, according to a later analysis. Because counts were too low, seventeen rarely observed V segments, including chromosome 9 orphons, were excluded from the earlier analysis of some 590 of the donors. In this cohort, only TCR beta chains were sequenced, and detectable features were limited by the absence of alpha or paired-chain data. Sequencing depth was assumed to be roughly uniform across donors in the presence/absence analyses, though that assumption may not hold. According to a later genetic analysis, donors in an Asian-associated ancestry cluster had fewer N-insertions in productive TCRs than the roughly 670-donor mean. Across donors, most TCR sequences were observed very rarely, whereas some public TCRs were present in many individuals. HLA typing was unavailable for some donors at each locus, so association tests used only the typed subset. Immune exposure information for the cohort was limited to CMV serostatus. A later analysis found that most CMV-associated TCR beta chains appeared HLA-restricted, with HLA associations seemingly driven largely by CMV exposure. A total of about 150 TCR beta chains were listed by the study as associated with cytomegalovirus. In a later analysis, the rate of TCR association differed among HLA loci, with DRB1 alleles having the most associated TCRs and HLA-C alleles having the fewest. Compared with equally common non-associated chains, HLA-associated TCR beta chains in a later analysis were more clonally expanded and had lower generation probabilities. At a false discovery rate of 0.05, a later analysis linked about 17,000 TCR beta sequences to specific HLA alleles. A further reported finding was that TCR beta sequences accurately predicted the HLA-A and HLA-B alleles for most subjects in the first cohort. When HLA alleles, especially DR and DQ, strongly co-occurred, TCR associations were difficult to assign to individual alleles. A cluster of highly shared sequence variants was judged likely to represent a technical artifact of the sequencing pipeline. Some IMGT-functional V segments, including TRBV6-2 and TRBV6-3, could not be distinguished by the 87-base-pair reads and were therefore excluded. Linkage disequilibrium might explain the correlated functional status among segregating V segments, but an unknown experimental factor could not be excluded.

The rearrangement combines TRBV5-6 with TRBJ2-7, with the identity of the D gene unclear. The clonotype comes from a young man in good health and CMV-seronegative. Sequencing was done on a sample of PBMCs. The nucleotide sequence reads TGTGCCAGCAGCTTGAGGCGGCTAGAGCAGTACTTC. This encodes CASSLRRLEQYF.